A selection of T cell receptor beta chains follows, all from one sample in a study of shared clonotypes between healthy human individuals. TCRdb's table, derived via immunoSEQ multiplex PCR, lists solely in-frame clones and lacks some. The sample holds about 750,000 clones; about 92% are singletons and the top ten take more than 20%. Sequencing input: naive CD8+ T cells sorted from blood. The receptors come from a man between 25 and 39 years old in good health. CDR3s include the opening cysteine and the closing phenylalanine or tryptophan. Expanded clones are given a class, and other clones once, few, many or no size at all.

clone size: few; V gene: TRBV7-9; CDR3 protein: CASSSGTASYEQYF
clone size: .; V gene: TRBV27; CDR3 protein: CASSLSGGGTEAFF
clone size: .; V gene: TRBV5-4; CDR3 protein: CASSWGQGAEAFF
clone size: .; V gene: TRBV27; CDR3 protein: CASGWPGYEQYF
clone size: .; V gene: TRBV7-9; CDR3 protein: CASSFRGEQYF
clone size: .; V gene: TRBV9; CDR3 protein: CASSVGGERRDTQYF
clone size: .; V gene: TRBV9; CDR3 protein: CASSDGSLHTEAFF
clone size: .; V gene: TRBV19; CDR3 protein: CASETSGSSYNEQFF
clone size: .; V gene: TRBV7-9; CDR3 protein: CASSSTGRTTYEQYF
clone size: .; V gene: TRBV7-3; CDR3 protein: CASSLNWGEQFF
clone size: .; V gene: TRBV27; CDR3 protein: CASSSDRGFKDTEAFF
clone size: once; V gene: TRBV6-6; CDR3 protein: CASSPGAGRYYEQYF
clone size: .; V gene: TRBV29-1; CDR3 protein: CSVVMATQEGEQFF
clone size: .; V gene: TRBV19; CDR3 protein: CASSIGPIQGSYGYTF
clone size: .; V gene: TRBV18; CDR3 protein: CASSPEGDRVHEQYF
clone size: .; V gene: TRBV29-1; CDR3 protein: CSVEEGSGRAGTQYF
clone size: once; V gene: TRBV6-5; CDR3 protein: CASRRIQGALDTQYF
clone size: .; V gene: TRBV28; CDR3 protein: CASSFFQREYNEQFF
clone size: .; V gene: TRBV13; CDR3 protein: CASSSLLGGEQYF
clone size: .; V gene: TRBV18; CDR3 protein: CASSPTLAGVVTGSYNEQFF
clone size: .; V gene: TRBV18; CDR3 protein: CASSLRGTGYGANVLTF
clone size: .; V gene: TRBV14; CDR3 protein: CASSQGMNTEAFF
clone size: .; V gene: TRBV6-6; CDR3 protein: CASSYTRGLITGELFF
clone size: .; V gene: TRBV7-9; CDR3 protein: CASSLEGTEKVEQYF
clone size: .; V gene: TRBV5-4; CDR3 protein: CASSPPSGAQETQYF
clone size: .; V gene: TRBV7-2; CDR3 protein: CASSLPVHYEQYF
clone size: .; V gene: TRBV9; CDR3 protein: CASSGLESPTGELFF
clone size: .; V gene: TRBV19; CDR3 protein: CASSINPYPGELFF
clone size: .; V gene: TRBV28; CDR3 protein: CASMLAGGRYEQYF
clone size: .; V gene: TRBV5-8; CDR3 protein: CASSLAQLAGELFF
clone size: .; V gene: TRBV10-2; CDR3 protein: CASSETLGGRKGDTQYF
clone size: .; V gene: TRBV5-1; CDR3 protein: CASSLAYRNTEAFF
clone size: .; V gene: TRBV9; CDR3 protein: CASSVGPFGSDRKAYEQYF
clone size: .; V gene: TRBV5-1; CDR3 protein: CASSLVAGGPGDTQYF
clone size: .; V gene: TRBV27; CDR3 protein: CASQELAGARYEQFF
clone size: .; V gene: TRBV7-2; CDR3 protein: CASSERAGGPLSYEQYF
clone size: once; V gene: TRBV4-1; CDR3 protein: CASTQRWTGDGGEKLFF
clone size: .; V gene: TRBV7-9; CDR3 protein: CASSLQTYEQYF
clone size: .; V gene: TRBV29-1; CDR3 protein: CSVYGLADSYNEQFF
clone size: .; V gene: TRBV5-6; CDR3 protein: CASSLMVAGGFHEQYF
clone size: .; V gene: TRBV7-6; CDR3 protein: CASSTLDSLTDTQYF
clone size: once; V gene: TRBV6-5; CDR3 protein: CASSLRTGGDEQYF
clone size: .; V gene: TRBV4-3; CDR3 protein: CASSQRQEQETQYF
clone size: .; V gene: TRBV27; CDR3 protein: CASSLSRTGFWAGTEAFF
clone size: .; V gene: TRBV28; CDR3 protein: CASTREGLVNEQFF
clone size: .; V gene: TRBV9; CDR3 protein: CASSGKGQGVEQYF
clone size: .; V gene: TRBV20-1; CDR3 protein: CTRGGNDEAFF